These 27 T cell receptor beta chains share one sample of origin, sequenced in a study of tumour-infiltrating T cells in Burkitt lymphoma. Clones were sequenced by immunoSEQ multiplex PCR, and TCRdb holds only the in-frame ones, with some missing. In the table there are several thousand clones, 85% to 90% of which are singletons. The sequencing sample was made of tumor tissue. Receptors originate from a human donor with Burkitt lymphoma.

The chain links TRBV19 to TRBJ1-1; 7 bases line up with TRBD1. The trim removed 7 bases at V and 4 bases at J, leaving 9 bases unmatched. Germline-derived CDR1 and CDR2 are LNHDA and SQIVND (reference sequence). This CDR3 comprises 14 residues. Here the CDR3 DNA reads TGTGCCAGTACGGAACAGGGGATCGGCACTGAAGCTTTCTTT. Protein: CASTEQGIGTEAFF.

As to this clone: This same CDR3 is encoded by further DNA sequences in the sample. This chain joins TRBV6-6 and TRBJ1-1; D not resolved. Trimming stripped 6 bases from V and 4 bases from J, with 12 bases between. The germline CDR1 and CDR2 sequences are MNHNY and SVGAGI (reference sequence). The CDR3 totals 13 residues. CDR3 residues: CASSPPLVTEAFF. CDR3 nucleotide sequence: TGTGCCAGCAGCCCCCCCCTAGTCACTGAAGCTTTCTTT.

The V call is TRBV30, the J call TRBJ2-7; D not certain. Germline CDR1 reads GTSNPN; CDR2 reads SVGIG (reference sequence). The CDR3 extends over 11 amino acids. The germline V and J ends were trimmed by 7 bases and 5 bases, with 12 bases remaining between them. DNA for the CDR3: TGTGCCTCCTTTAGAGGTCACGAGCAGTACTTC. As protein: CASFRGHEQYF.

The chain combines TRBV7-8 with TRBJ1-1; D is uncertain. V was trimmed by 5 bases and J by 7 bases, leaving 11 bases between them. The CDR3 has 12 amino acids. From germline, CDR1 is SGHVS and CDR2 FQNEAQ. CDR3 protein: CASSPTDVEAFF. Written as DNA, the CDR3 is TGTGCCAGCAGCCCCACAGATGTTGAAGCTTTCTTT.

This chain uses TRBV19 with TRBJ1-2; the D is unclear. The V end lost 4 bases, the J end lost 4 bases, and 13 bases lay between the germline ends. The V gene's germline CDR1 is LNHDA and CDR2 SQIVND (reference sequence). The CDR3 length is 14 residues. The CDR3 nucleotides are TGTGCCAGTAGTAGCCAAGGACCGTCCTATGGCTACACCTTC. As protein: CASSSQGPSYGYTF. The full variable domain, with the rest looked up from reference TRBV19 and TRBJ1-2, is DGGITQSPKYLFRKEGQNVTLSCEQNLNHDAMYWYRQDPGQGLRLIYYSQIVNDFQKGDIAEGYSVSREKKESFPLTVTSAQKNPTAFYLCASSSQGPSYGYTFGSGTRLTVV.

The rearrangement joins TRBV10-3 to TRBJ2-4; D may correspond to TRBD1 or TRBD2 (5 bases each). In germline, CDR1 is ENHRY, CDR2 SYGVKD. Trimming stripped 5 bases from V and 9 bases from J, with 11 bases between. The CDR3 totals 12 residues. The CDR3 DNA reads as TGTGCCATCAGTCCATGGGACGGCATTCAGTACTTC. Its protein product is CAISPWDGIQYF.

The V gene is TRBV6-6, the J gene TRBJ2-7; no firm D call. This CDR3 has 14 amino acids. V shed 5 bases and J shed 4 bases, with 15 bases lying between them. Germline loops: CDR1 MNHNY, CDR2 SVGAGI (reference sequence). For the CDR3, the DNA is TGTGCCAGCAGTACCCGGCGGAGTCCATACGAGCAGTACTTC. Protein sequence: CASSTRRSPYEQYF.

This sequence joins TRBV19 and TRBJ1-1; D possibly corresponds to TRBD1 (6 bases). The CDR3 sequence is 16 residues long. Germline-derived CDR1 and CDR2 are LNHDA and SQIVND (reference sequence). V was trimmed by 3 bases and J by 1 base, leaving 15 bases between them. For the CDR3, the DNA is TGTGCCAGTAGTATTTTATTTAGGACAGAGAACACTGAAGCTTTCTTT. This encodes CASSILFRTENTEAFF.

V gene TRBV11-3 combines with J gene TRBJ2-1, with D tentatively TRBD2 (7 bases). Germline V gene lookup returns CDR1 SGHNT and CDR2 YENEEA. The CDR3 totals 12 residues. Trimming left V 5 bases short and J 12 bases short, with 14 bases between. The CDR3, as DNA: TGTGCCAGCAGCGGAGCAGGGGAGGGGCAGTTCTTC. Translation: CASSGAGEGQFF.

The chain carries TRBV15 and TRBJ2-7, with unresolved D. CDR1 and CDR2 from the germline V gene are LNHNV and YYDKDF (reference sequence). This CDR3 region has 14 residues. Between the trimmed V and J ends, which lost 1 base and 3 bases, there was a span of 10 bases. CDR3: CATSRVGRNYEQYF. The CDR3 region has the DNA TGTGCCACCAGCAGAGTGGGCAGGAACTACGAGCAGTACTTC.

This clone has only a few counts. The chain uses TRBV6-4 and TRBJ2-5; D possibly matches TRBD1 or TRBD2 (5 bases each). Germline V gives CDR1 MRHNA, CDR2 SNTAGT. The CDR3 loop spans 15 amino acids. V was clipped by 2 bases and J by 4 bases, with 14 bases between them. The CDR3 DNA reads TGTGCCAGCAGTGACAGGGCCGGGGCGGGAGAGACCCAGTACTTC. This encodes CASSDRAGAGETQYF.

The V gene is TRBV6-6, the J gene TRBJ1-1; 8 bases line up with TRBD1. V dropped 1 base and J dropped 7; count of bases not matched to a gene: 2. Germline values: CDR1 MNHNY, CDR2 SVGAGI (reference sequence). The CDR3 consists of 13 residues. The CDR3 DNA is TGTGCCAGCAGTTACTGGGGACAGGATGAAGCTTTCTTT. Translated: CASSYWGQDEAFF.

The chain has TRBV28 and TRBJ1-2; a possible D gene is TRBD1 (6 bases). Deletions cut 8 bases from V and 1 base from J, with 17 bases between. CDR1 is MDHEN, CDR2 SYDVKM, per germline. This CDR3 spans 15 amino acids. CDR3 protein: CASASGAGVNYGYTF. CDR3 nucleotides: TGTGCCAGCGCGTCGGGGGCAGGTGTTAACTATGGCTACACCTTC.

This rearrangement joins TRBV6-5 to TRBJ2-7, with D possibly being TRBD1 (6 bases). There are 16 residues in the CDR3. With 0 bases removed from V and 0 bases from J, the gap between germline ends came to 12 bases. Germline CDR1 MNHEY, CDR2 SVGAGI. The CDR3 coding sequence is TGTGCCAGCAGTTACTCGACTACAGGGAGCTCCTACGAGCAGTACTTC. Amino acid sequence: CASSYSTTGSSYEQYF.

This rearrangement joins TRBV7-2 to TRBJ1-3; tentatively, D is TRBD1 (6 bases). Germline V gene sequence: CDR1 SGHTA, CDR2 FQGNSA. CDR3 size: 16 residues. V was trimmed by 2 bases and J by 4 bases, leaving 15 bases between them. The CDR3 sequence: CASSLRPGARGNTIYF. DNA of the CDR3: TGTGCCAGCAGCTTAAGGCCAGGGGCGCGGGGAAACACCATATATTTT.

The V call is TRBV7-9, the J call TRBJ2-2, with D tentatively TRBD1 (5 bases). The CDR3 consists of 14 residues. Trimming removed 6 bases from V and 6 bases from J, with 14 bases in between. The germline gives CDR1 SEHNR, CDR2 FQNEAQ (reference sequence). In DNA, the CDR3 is TGTGCCAGCAGGACAGCCAGTGTTTCCGGGGAGCTGTTTTTT. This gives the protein CASRTASVSGELFF.

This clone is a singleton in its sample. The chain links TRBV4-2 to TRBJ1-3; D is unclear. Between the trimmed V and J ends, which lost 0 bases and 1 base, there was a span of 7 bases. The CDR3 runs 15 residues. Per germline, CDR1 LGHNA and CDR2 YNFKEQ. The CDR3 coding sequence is TGTGCCAGCAGCCAAGATGATGTGTCTGGAAACACCATATATTTT. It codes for CASSQDDVSGNTIYF.

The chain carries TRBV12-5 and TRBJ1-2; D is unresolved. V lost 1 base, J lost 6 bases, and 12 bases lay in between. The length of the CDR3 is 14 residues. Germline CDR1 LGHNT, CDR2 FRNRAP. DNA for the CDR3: TGTGCTAGTGGTTTGGAAAAGATGTTCCATGGCTACACCTTC. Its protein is CASGLEKMFHGYTF.

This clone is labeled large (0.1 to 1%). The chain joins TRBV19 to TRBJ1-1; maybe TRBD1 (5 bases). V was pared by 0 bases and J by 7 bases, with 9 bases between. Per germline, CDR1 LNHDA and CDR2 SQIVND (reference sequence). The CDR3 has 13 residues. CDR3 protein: CASSIDFGGEAFF. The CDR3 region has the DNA TGTGCCAGTAGTATAGATTTTGGGGGTGAAGCTTTCTTT.

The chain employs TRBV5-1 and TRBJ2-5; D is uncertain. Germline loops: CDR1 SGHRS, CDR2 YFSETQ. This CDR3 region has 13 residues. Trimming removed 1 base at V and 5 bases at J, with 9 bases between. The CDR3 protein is CASSLFLGETQYF. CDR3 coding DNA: TGCGCCAGCAGCTTGTTTCTCGGGGAGACCCAGTACTTC.

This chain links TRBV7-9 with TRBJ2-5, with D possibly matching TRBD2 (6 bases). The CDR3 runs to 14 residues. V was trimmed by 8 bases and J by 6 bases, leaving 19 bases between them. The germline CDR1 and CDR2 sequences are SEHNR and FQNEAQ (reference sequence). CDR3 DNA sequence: TGTGCCAGCTCCCCACCCCTAGGGAGGAAGACCCAGTACTTC. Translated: CASSPPLGRKTQYF.

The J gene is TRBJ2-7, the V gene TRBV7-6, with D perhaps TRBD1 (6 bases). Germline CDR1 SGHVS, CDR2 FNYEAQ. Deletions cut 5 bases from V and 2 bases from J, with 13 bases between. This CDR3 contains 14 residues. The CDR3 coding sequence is TGTGCCAGCAGCCTATCCGGGACAACCTACGAGCAGTACTTC. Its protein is CASSLSGTTYEQYF.

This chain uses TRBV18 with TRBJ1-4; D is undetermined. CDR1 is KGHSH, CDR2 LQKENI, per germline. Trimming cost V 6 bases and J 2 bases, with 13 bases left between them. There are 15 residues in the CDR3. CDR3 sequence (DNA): TGTGCCAGCTCCTCCCGGGAGGTCACTAATGAAAAACTGTTTTTT. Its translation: CASSSREVTNEKLFF.

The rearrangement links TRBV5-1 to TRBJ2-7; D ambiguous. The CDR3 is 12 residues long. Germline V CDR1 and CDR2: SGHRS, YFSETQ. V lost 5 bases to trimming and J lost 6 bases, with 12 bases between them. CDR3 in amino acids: CASSLTHGEQYF. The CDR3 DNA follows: TGCGCCAGCAGTTTAACTCATGGCGAGCAGTACTTC.

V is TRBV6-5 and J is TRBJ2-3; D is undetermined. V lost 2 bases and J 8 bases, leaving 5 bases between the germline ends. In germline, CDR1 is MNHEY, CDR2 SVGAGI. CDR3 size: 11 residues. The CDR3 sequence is CASSYGTTQYF. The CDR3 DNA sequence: TGTGCCAGCAGTTACGGAACTACGCAGTATTTT.

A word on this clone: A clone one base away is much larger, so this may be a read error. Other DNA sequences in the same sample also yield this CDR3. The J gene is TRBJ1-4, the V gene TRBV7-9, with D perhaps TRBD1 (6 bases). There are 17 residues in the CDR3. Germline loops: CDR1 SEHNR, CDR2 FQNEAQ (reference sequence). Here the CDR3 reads CASSSGRAEMTGRKLFF. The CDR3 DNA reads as TGTGCCAGCAGCTCTGGACGAGCGGAGATGACAGGCCGAAAACTATTTTTT. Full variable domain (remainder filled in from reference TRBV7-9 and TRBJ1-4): DTGVSQNPRHKITKRGQNVTFRCDPISEHNRLYWYRQTLGQGPEFLTYFQNEAQLEKSRLLSDRFSAERPKGSFSTLEIQRTEQGDSAMYLCASSSGRAEMTGRKLFFGSGTQLSVL.

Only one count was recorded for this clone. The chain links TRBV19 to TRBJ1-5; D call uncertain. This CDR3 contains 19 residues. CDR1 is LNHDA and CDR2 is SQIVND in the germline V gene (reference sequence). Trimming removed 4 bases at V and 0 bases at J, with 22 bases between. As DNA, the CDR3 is TGTGCCAGTAGTACCCGATTCCGGACCCTGGAGGTTAGCAATCAGCCCCAGCATTTT. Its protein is CASSTRFRTLEVSNQPQHF.